Listed below are T cell receptor beta chains from one sample, sequenced in a study of siplizumab effects on memory and regulatory T cells. Produced via immunoSEQ multiplex PCR; TCRdb's table is partial and in-frame only. The sample has tens of thousands of clones, around 97% seen once. The sample consisted of naive CD4+ T cells sorted from blood. Every receptor here comes from a human donor in good health. The CDR3 runs from the conserved cysteine through the conserved F or W. The D gene is left open where the match is weak. Clone size appears in some rows only: once, few, many, or a class for an expanded clone.

J	length	V	size	D	CDR3	DNA
TRBJ1-5	15	TRBV19	.	.	CASSIAPLSNQPQHF	TGTGCCAGTAGTATAGCCCCATTAAGCAATCAGCCCCAGCATTTT
TRBJ1-4	15	TRBV7-9	.	.	CASSSPREADEKLFF	TGTGCCAGCAGCTCCCCAAGGGAGGCGGATGAAAAACTGTTTTTT
TRBJ1-2	14	TRBV5-6	.	.	CASSLGQRDYGYTF	TGTGCCAGCAGCTTGGGTCAGAGGGACTATGGCTACACCTTC
TRBJ2-2	13	TRBV7-2	.	.	CASSPELLGELFF	TGTGCCAGCAGCCCGGAGCTCCTCGGGGAGCTGTTTTTT
TRBJ2-5	12	TRBV27	.	.	CASSRIAGTQYF	TGTGCCAGCAGCAGGATTGCTGGGACCCAGTACTTC
TRBJ2-7	13	TRBV5-1	.	.	CASSPGASYEQYF	TGCGCCAGCAGCCCCGGGGCCTCCTACGAGCAGTACTTC
TRBJ2-1	16	TRBV7-3	once	TRBD2	CASSWSGRSSYNEQFF	TGTGCCAGCAGCTGGAGCGGGAGGTCTTCCTACAATGAGCAGTTCTTC
TRBJ2-4	15	TRBV28	.	.	CASSTSIGRGHIQYF	TGTGCCAGCAGCACGTCAATAGGTCGGGGGCACATTCAGTACTTC
TRBJ2-5	19	TRBV5-1	.	TRBD2	CASSLPKGEWLAGGETQYF	TGCGCCAGCAGCCTGCCTAAGGGGGAGTGGCTAGCGGGTGGAGAGACCCAGTACTTC
TRBJ1-2	16	TRBV28	.	TRBD1	CASSAPGQGTNYGYTF	TGTGCCAGCAGTGCTCCGGGACAGGGGACCAACTATGGCTACACCTTC
TRBJ2-3	17	TRBV4-1	once	.	CASSQALGASSTDTQYF	TGCGCCAGCAGCCAAGCGCTGGGCGCCTCTAGCACAGATACGCAGTATTTT
TRBJ2-3	15	TRBV5-6	.	.	CATNLGGLRTDTQYF	TGTGCCACCAACCTAGGGGGGCTTCGCACAGATACGCAGTATTTT
TRBJ1-1	15	TRBV6-1	.	.	CASSGRTWMNTEAFF	TGTGCCAGCTCGGGACGGACGTGGATGAACACTGAAGCTTTCTTT
TRBJ2-3	13	TRBV19	.	.	CASSVAGKDTQYF	TGTGCCAGTAGTGTGGCAGGCAAAGATACGCAGTATTTT
TRBJ2-1	15	TRBV2	.	TRBD2	CASSDGLAGYNEQFF	TGTGCCAGCAGCGATGGGCTAGCGGGTTACAATGAGCAGTTCTTC